This TCR beta chain was found in a study of blood T cell repertoires in COVID-19. Germline V gene sequence: CDR1 GTSNPN, CDR2 SVGIG (reference sequence). The CDR3 has 16 amino acids. J was trimmed by 4 bases and V by 4 bases; bases with no gene match: 12. The protocol was immunoSEQ multiplex PCR, while the TCRdb copy is restricted to in-frame clones and leaves out a portion. The sample records roughly 250,000 clones, approximately 90% being singletons. The receptor was isolated from a middle-aged woman with acute COVID-19. The sample taken for sequencing was PBMCs or T cells enriched from blood (not recorded which). V usage is TRBV30 and J usage is TRBJ1-3; 8 nucleotides match TRBD1. The CDR3 region is CAWTLPSRGLGNTIYF. CDR3 coding DNA: TGTGCCTGGACCCTACCGTCCAGGGGGCTCGGAAACACCATATATTTT.